Listed below are T cell receptor beta chains from one sample, sequenced in a study of cytomegalovirus exposure and HLA in healthy donors. This table comes from immunoSEQ multiplex PCR, and its TCRdb copy is limited to in-frame clones, with some not included. The sample lists fewer than 85,000 clones; approximately 96% were seen once. The sample comprised PBMCs. The receptor set was obtained from a woman younger than 30 in good health and CMV-seronegative. CDR3s include the opening cysteine and the closing phenylalanine or tryptophan. Fields, in order: clone size, CDR3 length, D gene, V gene, J gene, CDR3 DNA, CDR3 protein. The D gene is left open where the match is weak. A row's size may be missing; if present it is once, few, many or a size class.

abundance: -; len: 11; d_gene: -; v_gene: TRBV29-1; j_gene: TRBJ1-1; CDR3nt: TGCAGCGTTGTTTGGGCAACTGAAGCTTTCTTT; CDR3aa: CSVVWATEAFF
abundance: -; len: 14; d_gene: TRBD1; v_gene: TRBV5-1; j_gene: TRBJ1-2; CDR3nt: TGCGCCAGCCGGTTGGACAGGGTGGACTATGGCTACACCTTC; CDR3aa: CASRLDRVDYGYTF
abundance: -; len: 14; d_gene: TRBD2; v_gene: TRBV18; j_gene: TRBJ2-7; CDR3nt: TGTGCCAGCTCACCACCGAACGGGGGGGACGAGCAGTACTTC; CDR3aa: CASSPPNGGDEQYF
abundance: -; len: 13; d_gene: -; v_gene: TRBV27; j_gene: TRBJ1-2; CDR3nt: TGTGCCAGCAGTCCGACAGAACACTATGGCTACACCTTC; CDR3aa: CASSPTEHYGYTF
abundance: -; len: 13; d_gene: -; v_gene: TRBV27; j_gene: TRBJ2-7; CDR3nt: TGTGCCAGCAGTCGGGGAGTTGGCTACGAGCAGTACTTC; CDR3aa: CASSRGVGYEQYF
abundance: once; len: 17; d_gene: TRBD1; v_gene: TRBV19; j_gene: TRBJ1-1; CDR3nt: TGTGCCAGTAGTATAGTAGGGACAGGGGGCTCGAACACTGAAGCTTTCTTT; CDR3aa: CASSIVGTGGSNTEAFF
abundance: -; len: 15; d_gene: -; v_gene: TRBV5-6; j_gene: TRBJ2-5; CDR3nt: TGTGCCAGCAGCCTTAGAAGTGGGGCGCAAGAGACCCAGTACTTC; CDR3aa: CASSLRSGAQETQYF
abundance: -; len: 15; d_gene: TRBD1; v_gene: TRBV30; j_gene: TRBJ1-4; CDR3nt: TGTGCCTGGACCCGGGAAGACAGGGATAATGAAAAACTGTTTTTT; CDR3aa: CAWTREDRDNEKLFF
abundance: -; len: 15; d_gene: -; v_gene: TRBV28; j_gene: TRBJ2-3; CDR3nt: TGTGCCAGCACCCGGGGCAGGGGAATGACAGATACGCAGTATTTT; CDR3aa: CASTRGRGMTDTQYF
abundance: -; len: 14; d_gene: TRBD2; v_gene: TRBV7-2; j_gene: TRBJ2-7; CDR3nt: TGTGCCAGCGTCCTTCTAGCGGGAGCCTACGAGCAGTACTTC; CDR3aa: CASVLLAGAYEQYF
abundance: -; len: 15; d_gene: -; v_gene: TRBV27; j_gene: TRBJ1-2; CDR3nt: TGTGCCAGCAGTTTCCAAAGACAGGCTGTCTATGGCTACACCTTC; CDR3aa: CASSFQRQAVYGYTF
abundance: -; len: 14; d_gene: TRBD2; v_gene: TRBV7-2; j_gene: TRBJ2-7; CDR3nt: TGTGCCAGCAGCTTATCGGGACTAAACTACGAGCAGTACTTC; CDR3aa: CASSLSGLNYEQYF
abundance: -; len: 16; d_gene: TRBD2; v_gene: TRBV5-1; j_gene: TRBJ2-3; CDR3nt: TGCGCCAGCAGCTTGGGGCGGGAGGGCGGCACAGATACGCAGTATTTT; CDR3aa: CASSLGREGGTDTQYF
abundance: -; len: 17; d_gene: TRBD1; v_gene: TRBV7-9; j_gene: TRBJ1-2; CDR3nt: TGTGCCAGCAGCTTATCTGATCCAAACAACAGGGGATATGGCTACACCTTC; CDR3aa: CASSLSDPNNRGYGYTF
abundance: -; len: 11; d_gene: -; v_gene: TRBV5-1; j_gene: TRBJ2-5; CDR3nt: TGCGCCAGCAGCCTGCAAGAGACCCAGTACTTC; CDR3aa: CASSLQETQYF
abundance: -; len: 18; d_gene: TRBD1; v_gene: TRBV10-3; j_gene: TRBJ1-5; CDR3nt: TGTGCCATCAGCTCACCCCCGGGACAGGGTAATAGCAATCAGCCCCAGCATTTT; CDR3aa: CAISSPPGQGNSNQPQHF
abundance: -; len: 14; d_gene: -; v_gene: TRBV7-9; j_gene: TRBJ2-1; CDR3nt: TGTGCCAGCAGCACGCGACTTTCCTACAATGAGCAGTTCTTC; CDR3aa: CASSTRLSYNEQFF
abundance: -; len: 15; d_gene: TRBD2; v_gene: TRBV5-1; j_gene: TRBJ2-5; CDR3nt: TGCGCCAGCAGCTCCTGGACTAGCGGGAGACAGACCCAGTACTTC; CDR3aa: CASSSWTSGRQTQYF
abundance: -; len: 13; d_gene: TRBD2; v_gene: TRBV2; j_gene: TRBJ2-1; CDR3nt: TGTGCCAGAGGAGCGGGATCCTACAATGAGCAGTTCTTC; CDR3aa: CARGAGSYNEQFF
abundance: -; len: 14; d_gene: -; v_gene: TRBV7-8; j_gene: TRBJ1-4; CDR3nt: TGTGCCAGCAGCTTAACGGGAGCCCTTGAAAAACTGTTTTTT; CDR3aa: CASSLTGALEKLFF
abundance: -; len: 15; d_gene: TRBD2; v_gene: TRBV2; j_gene: TRBJ2-7; CDR3nt: TGTGCCAGCAGGCTAGCGGGACTCAGCTCCTACGAGCAGTACTTC; CDR3aa: CASRLAGLSSYEQYF
abundance: once; len: 17; d_gene: -; v_gene: TRBV9; j_gene: TRBJ1-1; CDR3nt: TGTGCCAGCAGCGTAGAGCCAGGGCAGATCCTTTACCAGGGGACTTTCTTT; CDR3aa: CASSVEPGQILYQGTFF
abundance: -; len: 14; d_gene: -; v_gene: TRBV9; j_gene: TRBJ2-3; CDR3nt: TGTGCCAGCAGCGTAGAGCCGAATCCGGATACGCAGTATTTT; CDR3aa: CASSVEPNPDTQYF
abundance: -; len: 13; d_gene: -; v_gene: TRBV29-1; j_gene: TRBJ1-2; CDR3nt: TGCAGCGTTGCGCAGGCAGAACGCTATGGCTACACCTTC; CDR3aa: CSVAQAERYGYTF
abundance: -; len: 14; d_gene: TRBD2; v_gene: TRBV2; j_gene: TRBJ2-1; CDR3nt: TGTGCCAGCAGTCTAGCGGGAGAAGGCAATGAGCAGTTCTTC; CDR3aa: CASSLAGEGNEQFF
abundance: -; len: 12; d_gene: -; v_gene: TRBV25-1; j_gene: TRBJ1-1; CDR3nt: TGTGCCAGCAGTTCGGGGAACACTGAAGCTTTCTTT; CDR3aa: CASSSGNTEAFF
abundance: -; len: 11; d_gene: -; v_gene: TRBV19; j_gene: TRBJ2-7; CDR3nt: TGTGCCAGTACCTATCGGGGCGAGCAGTACTTC; CDR3aa: CASTYRGEQYF
abundance: -; len: 13; d_gene: -; v_gene: TRBV5-1; j_gene: TRBJ2-1; CDR3nt: TGCGCCAGCAGCGCGCAGGTGTACAATGAGCAGTTCTTC; CDR3aa: CASSAQVYNEQFF
abundance: -; len: 12; d_gene: -; v_gene: TRBV28; j_gene: TRBJ1-4; CDR3nt: TGTGCCAGCAGCTCCAGGGATGAAAAACTGTTTTTT; CDR3aa: CASSSRDEKLFF
abundance: -; len: 12; d_gene: -; v_gene: TRBV5-4; j_gene: TRBJ2-1; CDR3nt: TGTGCCAGCAGCGAGGGAGGTGGTGAGCAGTTCTTC; CDR3aa: CASSEGGGEQFF
abundance: once; len: 14; d_gene: -; v_gene: TRBV4-1; j_gene: TRBJ2-3; CDR3nt: TGCGCCAGCAGCCGCGGGGCAAGCAGAGATACGCAGTATTTT; CDR3aa: CASSRGASRDTQYF
abundance: few; len: 16; d_gene: TRBD1; v_gene: TRBV5-1; j_gene: TRBJ1-1; CDR3nt: TGCGCCAGCAGCCCTGGAAGCGGACAGGGGTACACTGAAGCTTTCTTT; CDR3aa: CASSPGSGQGYTEAFF
abundance: -; len: 17; d_gene: -; v_gene: TRBV28; j_gene: TRBJ2-7; CDR3nt: TGTGCCAGCAGTCTAAAGACAGGCCCCACGATAACCTACGAGCAGTACTTC; CDR3aa: CASSLKTGPTITYEQYF
abundance: -; len: 16; d_gene: -; v_gene: TRBV12-5; j_gene: TRBJ1-1; CDR3nt: TGTGCTAGTGGTTTTAAGGCAGGGAAGCGGAACACTGAAGCTTTCTTT; CDR3aa: CASGFKAGKRNTEAFF
abundance: once; len: 16; d_gene: -; v_gene: TRBV6-5; j_gene: TRBJ1-6; CDR3nt: TGTGCCAGCAGTTATGGGGCGAGCAGGGCCCAGTCACCCCTCCACTTT; CDR3aa: CASSYGASRAQSPLHF
abundance: -; len: 15; d_gene: -; v_gene: TRBV6-1; j_gene: TRBJ2-7; CDR3nt: TGTGCCAGCAGTGAAAGTGCAGGGGCCTTCCTCGAGCAGTACTTC; CDR3aa: CASSESAGAFLEQYF
abundance: -; len: 13; d_gene: -; v_gene: TRBV7-7; j_gene: TRBJ2-3; CDR3nt: TGTGCCAGCAGCGCGTCTGGCACAGATACGCAGTATTTT; CDR3aa: CASSASGTDTQYF
abundance: -; len: 15; d_gene: TRBD2; v_gene: TRBV11-2; j_gene: TRBJ2-3; CDR3nt: TGTGCCAGCAGGGGACTAGCGGGCCCCGGAGATACGCAGTATTTT; CDR3aa: CASRGLAGPGDTQYF
abundance: -; len: 15; d_gene: -; v_gene: TRBV9; j_gene: TRBJ2-1; CDR3nt: TGTGCCAGCAGCGTAGGGGGAGATAGAGGCAATGAGCAGTTCTTC; CDR3aa: CASSVGGDRGNEQFF
abundance: once; len: 12; d_gene: -; v_gene: TRBV27; j_gene: TRBJ1-2; CDR3nt: TGTGCCAGCAGCCCACTTGGCTATGGCTACACCTTC; CDR3aa: CASSPLGYGYTF
abundance: few; len: 14; d_gene: -; v_gene: TRBV30; j_gene: TRBJ1-5; CDR3nt: TGTGCCTGGAGTGCCGACAGTAACAATCAGCCCCAGCATTTT; CDR3aa: CAWSADSNNQPQHF
abundance: -; len: 15; d_gene: -; v_gene: TRBV19; j_gene: TRBJ1-4; CDR3nt: TGTGCCAGTAGTATAGGGGCCTCTATTAATGAAAAACTGTTTTTT; CDR3aa: CASSIGASINEKLFF
abundance: once; len: 15; d_gene: TRBD2; v_gene: TRBV2; j_gene: TRBJ2-5; CDR3nt: TGTGCCAGCAGCGGTCAGGGACTAGCGGACGAGACCCAGTACTTC; CDR3aa: CASSGQGLADETQYF
abundance: -; len: 18; d_gene: -; v_gene: TRBV11-2; j_gene: TRBJ2-4; CDR3nt: TGTGCCAGCAGCTCTCCCGGCGCCTTCAGGCTAGCCAAAAACATTCAGTACTTC; CDR3aa: CASSSPGAFRLAKNIQYF
abundance: -; len: 15; d_gene: -; v_gene: TRBV10-1; j_gene: TRBJ2-7; CDR3nt: TGCGCCACCAAGACGACGACTAGTACCGGGGACGAGCAGTACTTC; CDR3aa: CATKTTTSTGDEQYF
abundance: -; len: 13; d_gene: -; v_gene: TRBV5-1; j_gene: TRBJ1-2; CDR3nt: TGCGCCAGCAGCCCACAGGGCTCCTATGGCTACACCTTC; CDR3aa: CASSPQGSYGYTF
abundance: -; len: 17; d_gene: TRBD1; v_gene: TRBV10-3; j_gene: TRBJ1-1; CDR3nt: TGTGCCATCAGTCCGGGACAGACAAGGGGGGTGAACACTGAAGCTTTCTTT; CDR3aa: CAISPGQTRGVNTEAFF
abundance: -; len: 14; d_gene: TRBD1; v_gene: TRBV15; j_gene: TRBJ2-7; CDR3nt: TGTGCCACCAGCAAACCGGGACAGGTCTACGAGCAGTACTTC; CDR3aa: CATSKPGQVYEQYF